This T cell receptor (beta chain) was observed in a study of T cell repertoires in cytomegalovirus infection. Regarding the study as a whole: Carriage of CMV together with the relevant HLA was identifiable through cumulative public TCR beta family frequency. HLA-C-restricted TCR beta clonotypes specific for CMV led the ex vivo response.

Each CDR3 protein is one row after TCRdb ran MiXCR on the reads. The repertoire holds approximately 400,000 distinct CDR3 sequences, approximately 33% seen once, with approximately 14% in the top ten. The CDR3 is 13 amino acids. V was cut by 3 bases and J by 1 base, with 6 bases left in between. At least ten counts were recorded for this clonotype. Its antigen is still unknown. V usage is TRBV12-3 or TRBV12-4 and J usage is TRBJ2-5; no firm D call. Sample: PBMCs. This receptor was identified in a human donor in good health (CMV status not recorded). Some clones in this sample may be carry-over from other donors' samples. CDR3 DNA: TGTGCCAGCAGTTTCTCCAGCCAAGAGACCCAGTACTTC. Translating gives CASSFSSQETQYF.